The 20 T cell receptor beta chains below all came from one sample that was sequenced in a study of shared clonotypes between healthy human individuals. Generated by immunoSEQ multiplex PCR, the TCRdb table keeps only in-frame clones and is missing some. The table shows 1.5 million to 2.5 million clones, with less than 95% occurring only once. Terminally differentiated effector memory CD45RA+ cells were excluded by CCR7 positive selection of CD45RO-negative cells. Sample: naive CD8+ T cells sorted from blood. The receptors originated from a man between 18 and 35 years old in good health.

The chain is built from TRBV19 and TRBJ2-2, with TRBD2 matching 12 bases. J gave up 7 bases and V 4 bases, and 4 bases lay outside the gene matches. CDR3 length: 15 amino acids. Germline lookup yields CDR1 LNHDA and CDR2 SQIVND (reference sequence). DNA for the CDR3: TGTGCCAGTAGTAGACTAGCGGGAGTTGGCGGGGAGCTGTTTTTT. This sequence encodes CASSRLAGVGGELFF.

Notes on this clone: Different DNA sequences within this sample yield the same CDR3. The CDR3: CASSLSGGSVYGYTF. The CDR3 DNA reads as TGTGCCAGCAGTTTATCGGGAGGATCGGTCTATGGCTACACCTTC. The rearrangement joins TRBV27 to TRBJ1-2; D is ambiguous. Germline V CDR1 and CDR2: MNHEY, SMNVEV (reference sequence). CDR3 size: 15 residues. The V and J ends lost 0 bases and 4 bases respectively, with 12 bases between them.

On this clone itself: Other DNA sequences in this sample translate to the same CDR3. V is TRBV15 and J is TRBJ1-5; D not resolved. In germline, CDR1 is LNHNV, CDR2 YYDKDF (reference sequence). The CDR3 is 13 amino acids. V was pared by 0 bases and J by 7 bases, with 7 bases between. CDR3 sequence: CATSRDRGQPQHF. CDR3 DNA sequence: TGTGCCACCAGCAGAGATCGCGGACAGCCCCAGCATTTT.

The chain recombines TRBV7-9 with TRBJ1-4; perhaps TRBD1 as D (6 bases). Trimming removed 0 bases from V and 2 bases from J, with 10 bases in between. Germline loops: CDR1 SEHNR, CDR2 FQNEAQ (reference sequence). The CDR3 loop spans 16 amino acids. CDR3 sequence reads: CASSLARQGTNEKLFF. CDR3 DNA: TGTGCCAGCAGCTTAGCGCGTCAGGGGACTAATGAAAAACTGTTTTTT.

On this clone itself: Other nucleotide sequences from this sample produce the same CDR3. The chain carries TRBV4-1 and TRBJ1-3; D remains unclear. The CDR3 runs to 15 residues. V was cut by 1 base and J by 0 bases, with 7 bases left in between. Germline V lookup: CDR1 MGHRA, CDR2 YSYEKL. CDR3 sequence (DNA): TGCGCCAGCAGCCAAGTCGGGGACTCTGGAAACACCATATATTTT. Amino acids: CASSQVGDSGNTIYF.

The gene calls are TRBV28 and TRBJ1-1; D is ambiguous. Trimming stripped 5 bases from V and 1 base from J, with 11 bases between. Germline lookup yields CDR1 MDHEN and CDR2 SYDVKM. This CDR3 is 14 amino acids long. The CDR3 bases are TGTGCCAGCAGTCTAGGACCCCAGAACACTGAAGCTTTCTTT. Its protein is CASSLGPQNTEAFF.

The V gene is TRBV27, the J gene TRBJ2-3; D is unresolved. V lost 0 bases and J 3 bases, leaving 7 bases between the germline ends. The length of the CDR3 is 14 residues. Germline assignment: CDR1 MNHEY and CDR2 SMNVEV (reference sequence). The CDR3 protein is CASSLSPLTDTQYF. The CDR3 coding sequence is TGTGCCAGCAGTTTATCCCCACTGACAGATACGCAGTATTTT.

The CDR3 here is CASSSLAHNYGYTF. CDR3 DNA: TGTGCCAGCAGCTCCCTGGCCCATAACTATGGCTACACCTTC. V gene TRBV7-9 combines with J gene TRBJ1-2; D remains ambiguous. V shed 4 bases and J shed 1 base, with 10 bases lying between them. The CDR3 spans 14 residues. The germline gives CDR1 SEHNR, CDR2 FQNEAQ (reference sequence).

A single count supports this clone. The rearrangement joins TRBV5-1 to TRBJ2-7, with 7 bases aligning to TRBD1. V shed 0 bases, J shed 12 bases, and the junction held 6 bases outside the gene matches. This CDR3 spans 12 amino acids. The V gene's germline CDR1 is SGHRS and CDR2 YFSETQ. CDR3 loop: CASSLETGYVYF. The CDR3 nucleotides are TGCGCCAGCAGCTTGGAGACAGGGTACGTGTACTTC.

The CDR3 reads CASGDQPGSSYNEQFF. CDR3 DNA sequence: TGTGCCAGCGGAGATCAGCCCGGGAGCTCCTACAATGAGCAGTTCTTC. This chain connects TRBV9 to TRBJ2-1; possibly TRBD2 for D (6 bases). Germline V gene lookup returns CDR1 SGDLS and CDR2 YYNGEE. The CDR3 is 16 residues long. The V end lost 7 bases, the J end lost 0 bases, and 17 bases lay between the germline ends.

The chain uses TRBV12-5 and TRBJ1-1; D is perhaps TRBD1 (5 bases). V was clipped by 7 bases and J by 7 bases, with 13 bases between them. The germline CDR1 and CDR2 sequences are LGHNT and FRNRAP. The CDR3 spans 12 residues. The CDR3 region is CASAGDGGEAFF. The CDR3 nucleotides are TGTGCTAGTGCGGGGGATGGAGGTGAAGCTTTCTTT.

The chain joins TRBV19 to TRBJ1-5; D remains ambiguous. Trimming took off 6 bases at V and 0 bases at J, with 12 bases between the two ends. CDR1 and CDR2 (germline): LNHDA, SQIVND (reference sequence). The CDR3 covers 15 residues. The CDR3 DNA reads TGTGCCAGTAGGGAGGCCGGTTATAGCAATCAGCCCCAGCATTTT. Encoded protein: CASREAGYSNQPQHF.

The V and J genes are TRBV15 and TRBJ2-7, with D perhaps matching TRBD1 (5 bases). The CDR3 has 15 amino acids. The germline V gene encodes CDR1 LNHNV and CDR2 YYDKDF (reference sequence). V lost 1 base to trimming and J lost 1 base, with 11 bases between them. The CDR3 DNA reads as TGTGCCACCAGCAGAGCAGGGCAGGGTTCCTACGAGCAGTACTTC. Protein: CATSRAGQGSYEQYF.

The gene calls are TRBV6-1 and TRBJ2-7; D may match TRBD1 or TRBD2 (5 bases each). CDR1 and CDR2 (germline): MNHNS, SASEGT. This CDR3 is built from 15 residues. V was shortened by 2 bases and J by 0 bases, with 11 bases between the two germline ends. The CDR3 bases are TGTGCCAGCAGTGAAAGTCCAGGGAGCTCCTACGAGCAGTACTTC. It encodes CASSESPGSSYEQYF.

This clone was recorded once. The genes are TRBV7-3 and TRBJ1-1; D ambiguous. Germline CDR1 and CDR2: SGHTA and FQGTGA. This CDR3 is 13 amino acids long. Trimming removed 5 bases from V and 7 bases from J, with 14 bases in between. CDR3 DNA: TGTGCCAGCAGCCCAAGGTCGCAGAATGAAGCTTTCTTT. It translates to CASSPRSQNEAFF. The whole variable domain, remainder taken from reference TRBV7-3 and TRBJ1-1, is GAGVSQTPSNKVTEKGKYVELRCDPISGHTALYWYRQSLGQGPEFLIYFQGTGAADDSGLPNDRFFAVRPEGSVSTLKIQRTERGDSAVYLCASSPRSQNEAFFGQGTRLTVV.

CDR3 region: CASSLYSDTGELFF. The CDR3, as DNA: TGTGCCAGCAGCTTATATTCGGATACCGGGGAGCTGTTTTTT. This sequence joins TRBV13 and TRBJ2-2; D gene ambiguous. Trimming stripped 2 bases from V and 5 bases from J, with 9 bases between. The CDR3 has 14 amino acids. CDR1 is PRHDT and CDR2 is FYEKMQ in the germline V gene (reference sequence). The full variable domain, in which reference TRBV13 and TRBJ2-2 provide the parts outside the CDR3, is AAGVIQSPRHLIKEKRETATLKCYPIPRHDTVYWYQQGPGQDPQFLISFYEKMQSDKGSIPDRFSAQQFSDYHSELNMSSLELGDSALYFCASSLYSDTGELFFGEGSRLTVL.

V and J are TRBV2 and TRBJ2-1; 10 bases agree with TRBD1. The germline V gene has CDR1 SNHLY and CDR2 FYNNEI. The CDR3 has 16 amino acids. V shed 1 base and J 4 bases; nucleotides not matched to a gene: 4. CDR3: CASSEGGQGVYNEQFF. Written as DNA, the CDR3 is TGTGCCAGCAGTGAAGGAGGACAGGGGGTATACAATGAGCAGTTCTTC.

This sequence joins TRBV10-3 and TRBJ1-4, with TRBD1 matching over 7 bases. The V gene's germline CDR1 is ENHRY and CDR2 SYGVKD. The CDR3 runs 14 residues. With 6 bases clipped from V and 4 bases from J, the junction kept 5 bases outside the gene matches. The CDR3 is CAISDGTDNEKLFF. The DNA of the CDR3 is TGTGCCATCAGCGACGGGACAGATAATGAAAAACTGTTTTTT.

As regards this clone: The sample holds other DNA sequences that translate to the same CDR3. This sequence joins TRBV28 and TRBJ2-1; D is ambiguous. Germline V CDR1 and CDR2: MDHEN, SYDVKM. This CDR3 is built from 12 residues. Trimming left V 3 bases short and J 5 bases short, with 5 bases between. CDR3 sequence: CASSFLDNEQFF. The CDR3 DNA sequence: TGTGCCAGCAGTTTTCTAGACAATGAGCAGTTCTTC.

The V and J genes are TRBV7-9 and TRBJ2-3; 10 bases are a match to TRBD2. This CDR3 comprises 15 residues. After removal of 5 bases from V and 4 bases from J, the junction contained 6 bases not matched to a gene. Germline V gene data show CDR1 as SEHNR and CDR2 as FQNEAQ (reference sequence). In DNA, the CDR3 is TGTGCCAGCAGCCCACCGCTAGCGGGAGCAGATACGCAGTATTTT. This codes for CASSPPLAGADTQYF.